The source of this TCR beta chain is a study of T cell repertoires in aging, cancer and after chemotherapy. Study overall: Repeat sampling of healthy donors over several months to years showed clear clonal overlap.

J was trimmed by 4 bases and V by 4 bases; bases with no gene match: 7. CDR3 length: 15 residues. Germline V lookup: CDR1 KGHDR, CDR2 SFDVKD. TRB rearrangements spanning V, D and J were amplified using mixed TRB-A/B primers. TCRdb re-analysed the multiplex PCR reads in MiXCR, keeping a single row per CDR3 protein. The table lists some 10,000 distinct CDR3 sequences, 35% to 45% of them singletons. Broader study findings: In each cancer cohort, median generation probability increased across chemotherapy, suggesting thymic output rebounded. Compared with age-matched healthy donors, untreated hematological or solid cancer patients showed higher blood TCR clonality. Loss of evenness, beyond lost richness, contributed to age-related TCR diversity decline in cancer patients.

Worth noting for this clonotype: Its antigen is as yet unknown.

Amplification of TCR beta used genomic DNA extracted from peripheral blood. The chain employs TRBV24-1 and TRBJ2-7, with 9 bases lining up with TRBD1. What was sequenced was blood. This clonotype was sampled from a human donor in good health. This chain's CDR3 is CATSDPDRGQYEQYF. The CDR3, as DNA: TGTGCCACCAGTGACCCGGACAGGGGACAATACGAGCAGTACTTC.